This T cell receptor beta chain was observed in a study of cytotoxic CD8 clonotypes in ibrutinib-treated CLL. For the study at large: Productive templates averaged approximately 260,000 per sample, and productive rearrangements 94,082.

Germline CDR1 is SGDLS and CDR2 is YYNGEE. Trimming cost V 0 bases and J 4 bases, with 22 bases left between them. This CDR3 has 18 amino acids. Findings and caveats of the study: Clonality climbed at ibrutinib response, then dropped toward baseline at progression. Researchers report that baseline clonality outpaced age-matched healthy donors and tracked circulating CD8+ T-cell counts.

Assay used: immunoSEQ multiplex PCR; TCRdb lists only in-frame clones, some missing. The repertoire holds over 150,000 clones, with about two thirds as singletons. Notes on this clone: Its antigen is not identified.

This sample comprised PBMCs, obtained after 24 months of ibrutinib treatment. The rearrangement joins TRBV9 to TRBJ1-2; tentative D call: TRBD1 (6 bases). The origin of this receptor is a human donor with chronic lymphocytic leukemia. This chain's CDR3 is CASSVVGGGGVGRYGYTF. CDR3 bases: TGTGCCAGCAGCGTAGTTGGCGGAGGGGGGGTCGGTCGCTATGGCTACACCTTC.